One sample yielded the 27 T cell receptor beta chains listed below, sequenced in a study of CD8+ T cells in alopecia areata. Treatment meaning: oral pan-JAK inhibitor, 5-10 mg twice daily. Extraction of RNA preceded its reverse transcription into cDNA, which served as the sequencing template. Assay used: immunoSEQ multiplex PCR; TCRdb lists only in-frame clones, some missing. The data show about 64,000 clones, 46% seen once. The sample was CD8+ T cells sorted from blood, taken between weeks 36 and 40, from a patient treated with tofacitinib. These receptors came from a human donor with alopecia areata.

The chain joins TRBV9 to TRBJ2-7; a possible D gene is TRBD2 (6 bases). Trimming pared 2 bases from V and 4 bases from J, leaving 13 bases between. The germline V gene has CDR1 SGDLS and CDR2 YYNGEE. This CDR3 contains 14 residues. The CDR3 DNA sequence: TGTGCCAGCAGCGTCTCGGGACTGAGTTACGAGCAGTACTTC. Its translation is CASSVSGLSYEQYF. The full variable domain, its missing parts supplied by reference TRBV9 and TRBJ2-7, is DSGVTQTPKHLITATGQRVTLRCSPRSGDLSVYWYQQSLDQGLQFLIQYYNGEERAKGNILERFSAQQFPDLHSELNLSSLELGDSALYFCASSVSGLSYEQYFGPGTRLTVT.

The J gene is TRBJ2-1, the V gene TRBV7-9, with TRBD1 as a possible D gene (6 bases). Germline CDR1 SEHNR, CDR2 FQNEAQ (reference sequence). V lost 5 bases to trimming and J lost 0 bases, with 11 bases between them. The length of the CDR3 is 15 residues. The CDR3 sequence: CASSPTGTSYNEQFF. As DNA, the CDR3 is TGTGCCAGCAGCCCCACAGGGACCTCCTACAATGAGCAGTTCTTC.

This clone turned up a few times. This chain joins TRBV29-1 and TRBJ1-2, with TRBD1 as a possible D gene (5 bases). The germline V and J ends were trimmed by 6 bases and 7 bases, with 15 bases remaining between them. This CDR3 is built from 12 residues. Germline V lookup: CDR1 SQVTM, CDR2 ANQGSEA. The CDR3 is CSVPRGAVGYTF. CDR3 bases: TGCAGCGTCCCCCGCGGGGCGGTTGGCTACACCTTC.

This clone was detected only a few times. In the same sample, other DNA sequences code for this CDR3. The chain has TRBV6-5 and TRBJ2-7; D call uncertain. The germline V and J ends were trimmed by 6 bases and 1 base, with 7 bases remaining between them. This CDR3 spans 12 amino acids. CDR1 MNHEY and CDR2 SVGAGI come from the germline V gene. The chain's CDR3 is CASRDGSYEQYF. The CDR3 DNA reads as TGTGCCAGCAGGGACGGGTCCTACGAGCAGTACTTC.

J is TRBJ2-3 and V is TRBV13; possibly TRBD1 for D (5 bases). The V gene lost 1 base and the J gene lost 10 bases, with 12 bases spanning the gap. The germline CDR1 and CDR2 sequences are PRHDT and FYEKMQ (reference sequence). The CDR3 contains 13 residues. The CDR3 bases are TGTGCCAGCAGCTTAGTTGCCAGGGATGCGCAGTATTTT. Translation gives CASSLVARDAQYF.

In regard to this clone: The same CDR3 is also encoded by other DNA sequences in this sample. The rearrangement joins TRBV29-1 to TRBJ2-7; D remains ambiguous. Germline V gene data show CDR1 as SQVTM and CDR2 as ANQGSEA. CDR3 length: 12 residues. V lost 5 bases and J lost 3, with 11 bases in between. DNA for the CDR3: TGCAGCGTTCTGGCAGGTGGCTACGAGCAGTACTTC. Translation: CSVLAGGYEQYF.

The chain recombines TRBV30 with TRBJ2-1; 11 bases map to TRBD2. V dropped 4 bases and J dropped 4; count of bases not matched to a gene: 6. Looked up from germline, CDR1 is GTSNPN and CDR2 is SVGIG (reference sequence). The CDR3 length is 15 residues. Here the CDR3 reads CAWTTGTSGYNEQFF. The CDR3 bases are TGTGCCTGGACCACCGGGACTAGCGGTTACAATGAGCAGTTCTTC.

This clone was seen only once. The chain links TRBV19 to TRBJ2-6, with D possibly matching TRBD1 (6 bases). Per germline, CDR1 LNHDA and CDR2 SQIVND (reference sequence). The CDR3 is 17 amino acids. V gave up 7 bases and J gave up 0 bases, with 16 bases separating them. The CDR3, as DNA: TGTGCCAGTACCTTACAGGGTTGGTTCTCTGGGGCCAACGTCCTGACTTTC. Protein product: CASTLQGWFSGANVLTF. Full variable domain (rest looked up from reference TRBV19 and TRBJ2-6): DGGITQSPKYLFRKEGQNVTLSCEQNLNHDAMYWYRQDPGQGLRLIYYSQIVNDFQKGDIAEGYSVSREKKESFPLTVTSAQKNPTAFYLCASTLQGWFSGANVLTFGAGSRLTVL.

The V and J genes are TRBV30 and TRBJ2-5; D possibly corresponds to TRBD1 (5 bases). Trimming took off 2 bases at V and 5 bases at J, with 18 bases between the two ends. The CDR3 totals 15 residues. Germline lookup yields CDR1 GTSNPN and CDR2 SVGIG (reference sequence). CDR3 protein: CAWSLQQGRPETQYF. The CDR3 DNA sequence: TGTGCCTGGAGTCTCCAGCAGGGTCGGCCGGAGACCCAGTACTTC.

The CDR3, as DNA: TGTGCCAGCAGCGGCCACGGAGGGCATTCCCATCCGGCTGGGGCCAACGTCCTGACTTTC. Residues: CASSGHGGHSHPAGANVLTF. The chain uses TRBV13 and TRBJ2-6, with D tentatively TRBD2 (6 bases). CDR1 PRHDT and CDR2 FYEKMQ come from the germline V gene (reference sequence). The CDR3 contains 20 residues. Trimming left V 5 bases short and J 2 bases short, with 25 bases between.

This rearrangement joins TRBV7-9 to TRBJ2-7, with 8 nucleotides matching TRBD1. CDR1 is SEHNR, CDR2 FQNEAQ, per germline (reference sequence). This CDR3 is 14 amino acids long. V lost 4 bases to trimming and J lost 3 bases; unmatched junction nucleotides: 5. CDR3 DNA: TGTGCCAGCAGCTCACAGGGGGTTAACTACGAGCAGTACTTC. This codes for CASSSQGVNYEQYF.

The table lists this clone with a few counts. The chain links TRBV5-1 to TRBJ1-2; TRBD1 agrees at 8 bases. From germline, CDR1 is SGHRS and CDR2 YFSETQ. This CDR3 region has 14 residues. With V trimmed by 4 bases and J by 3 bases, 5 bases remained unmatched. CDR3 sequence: CASSLETGDYGYTF. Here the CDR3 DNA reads TGCGCCAGCAGCCTGGAGACAGGGGACTATGGCTACACCTTC.

CDR3 amino acids: CASSQEPGMNTEAFF. In DNA form, the CDR3 reads TGCGCCAGCAGCCAAGAACCGGGAATGAACACTGAAGCTTTCTTT. The V and J genes are TRBV4-1 and TRBJ1-1; D uncertain. The CDR3 consists of 15 residues. Trimming stripped 0 bases from V and 0 bases from J, with 8 bases between. CDR1 and CDR2 (germline): MGHRA, YSYEKL.

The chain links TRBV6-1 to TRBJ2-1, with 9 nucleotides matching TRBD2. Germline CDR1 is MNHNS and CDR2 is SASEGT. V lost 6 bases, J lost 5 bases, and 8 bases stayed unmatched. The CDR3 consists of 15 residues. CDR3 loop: CASRETSGRHNEQFF. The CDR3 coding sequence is TGTGCCAGCAGGGAGACTAGCGGCCGACACAATGAGCAGTTCTTC.

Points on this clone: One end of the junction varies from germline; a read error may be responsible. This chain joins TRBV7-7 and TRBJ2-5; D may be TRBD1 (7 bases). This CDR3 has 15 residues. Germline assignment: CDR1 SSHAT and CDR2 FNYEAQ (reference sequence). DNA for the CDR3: TGTGCTAGCAGCTTAGCAGGGGGGAACCAAGAGACCCAGTACTTC. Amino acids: CASSLAGGNQETQYF.

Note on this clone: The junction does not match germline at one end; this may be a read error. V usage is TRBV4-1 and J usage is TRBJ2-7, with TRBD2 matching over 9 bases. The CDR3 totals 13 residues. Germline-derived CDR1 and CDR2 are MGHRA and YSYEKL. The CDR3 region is CASSLQLAGERYF. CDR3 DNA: TGCGCCAGCAGCCTCCAATTAGCGGGAGAGCGGTACTTC.

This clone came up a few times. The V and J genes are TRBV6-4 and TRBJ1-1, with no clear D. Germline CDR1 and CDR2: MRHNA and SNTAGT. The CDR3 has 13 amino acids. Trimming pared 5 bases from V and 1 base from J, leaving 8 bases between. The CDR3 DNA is TGTGCCAGCAGTTTACAAGAGAACACTGAAGCTTTCTTT. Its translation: CASSLQENTEAFF.

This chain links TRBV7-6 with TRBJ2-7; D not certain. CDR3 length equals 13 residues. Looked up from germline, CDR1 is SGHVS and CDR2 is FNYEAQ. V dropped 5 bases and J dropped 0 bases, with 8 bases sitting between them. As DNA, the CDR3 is TGTGCCAGCAGCCCCGTGGGCTCCTACGAGCAGTACTTC. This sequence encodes CASSPVGSYEQYF.

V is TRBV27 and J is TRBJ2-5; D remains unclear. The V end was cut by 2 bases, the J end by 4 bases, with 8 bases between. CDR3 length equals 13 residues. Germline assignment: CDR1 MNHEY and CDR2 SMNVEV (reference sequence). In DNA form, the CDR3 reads TGTGCCAGCAGTTTAACCCCCCCAGAGACCCAGTACTTC. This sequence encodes CASSLTPPETQYF.

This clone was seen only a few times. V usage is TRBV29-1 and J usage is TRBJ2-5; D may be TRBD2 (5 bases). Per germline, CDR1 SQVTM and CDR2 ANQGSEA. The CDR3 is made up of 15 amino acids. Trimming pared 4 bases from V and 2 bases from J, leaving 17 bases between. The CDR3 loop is CSVGPGSGVQETQYF. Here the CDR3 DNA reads TGCAGCGTTGGGCCTGGGAGTGGGGTTCAAGAGACCCAGTACTTC.

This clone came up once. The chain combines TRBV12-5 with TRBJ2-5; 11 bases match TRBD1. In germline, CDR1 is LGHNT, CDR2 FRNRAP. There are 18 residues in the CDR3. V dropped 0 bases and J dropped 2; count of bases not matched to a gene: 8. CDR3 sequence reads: CASGLVTPGQGGQETQYF. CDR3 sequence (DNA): TGTGCTAGTGGTTTGGTAACGCCGGGACAGGGGGGTCAAGAGACCCAGTACTTC. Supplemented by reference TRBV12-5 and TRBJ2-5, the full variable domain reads DARVTQTPRHKVTEMGQEVTMRCQPILGHNTVFWYRQTMMQGLELLAYFRNRAPLDDSGMPKDRFSAEMPDATLATLKIQPSEPRDSAVYFCASGLVTPGQGGQETQYFGPGTRLLVL.

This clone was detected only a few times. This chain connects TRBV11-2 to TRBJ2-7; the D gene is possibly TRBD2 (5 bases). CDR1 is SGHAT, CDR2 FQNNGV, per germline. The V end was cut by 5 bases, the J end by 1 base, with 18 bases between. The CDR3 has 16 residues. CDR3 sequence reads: CASSQEAARRSYEQYF. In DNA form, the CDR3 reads TGTGCCAGCAGCCAGGAAGCGGCCCGGAGGTCCTACGAGCAGTACTTC.

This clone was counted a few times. The CDR3 DNA reads as TGCGCCAGCAGCCAAGCTAACACTGAAGCTTTCTTT. Translation gives CASSQANTEAFF. The rearrangement joins TRBV4-1 to TRBJ1-1; D ambiguous. Germline CDR1 reads MGHRA; CDR2 reads YSYEKL. The CDR3 is 12 amino acids. Between the trimmed V and J ends, which lost 1 base and 2 bases, there was a span of 2 bases.

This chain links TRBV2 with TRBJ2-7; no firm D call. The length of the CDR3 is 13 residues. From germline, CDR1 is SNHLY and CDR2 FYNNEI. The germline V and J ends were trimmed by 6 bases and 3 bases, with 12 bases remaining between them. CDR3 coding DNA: TGTGCCAGCAGAGGGCCAGGTCGCTACGAGCAGTACTTC. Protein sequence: CASRGPGRYEQYF.

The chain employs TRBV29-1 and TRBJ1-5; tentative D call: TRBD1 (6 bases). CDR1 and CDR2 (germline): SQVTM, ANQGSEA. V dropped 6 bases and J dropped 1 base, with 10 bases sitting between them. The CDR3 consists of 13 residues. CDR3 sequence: CSVRGESNQPQHF. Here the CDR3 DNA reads TGCAGCGTGAGGGGGGAAAGCAATCAGCCCCAGCATTTT.

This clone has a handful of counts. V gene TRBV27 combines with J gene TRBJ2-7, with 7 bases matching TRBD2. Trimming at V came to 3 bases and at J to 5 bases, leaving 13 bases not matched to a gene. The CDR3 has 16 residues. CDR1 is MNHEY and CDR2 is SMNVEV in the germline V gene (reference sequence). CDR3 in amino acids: CASSFVKRDPRHEQYF. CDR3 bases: TGTGCCAGCAGTTTCGTAAAGCGGGACCCCCGACACGAGCAGTACTTC.

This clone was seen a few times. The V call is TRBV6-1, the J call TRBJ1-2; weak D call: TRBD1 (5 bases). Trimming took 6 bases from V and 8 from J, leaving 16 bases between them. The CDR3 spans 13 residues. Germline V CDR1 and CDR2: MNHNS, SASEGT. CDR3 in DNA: TGTGCCAGCAGCCCCCACCGACAGATGGGCTACACCTTC. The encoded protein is CASSPHRQMGYTF.